The next 18 T cell receptor beta chains were all read from a single sample in a study of T cells after posttransplantation cyclophosphamide. TCRdb keeps only in-frame clones here, not all; method: immunoSEQ multiplex PCR. The record shows over 25,000 clones for this sample, with no singletons present. The specimen was PBMCs. These receptors were taken from a woman aged 60-75 years in good health, CMV-negative, and a related stem cell transplant donor.

The CDR3 protein is CASSSVRTQATDTQYF. In nucleotides, the CDR3 is TGTGCCAGTTCCTCGGTCAGGACTCAAGCCACAGATACGCAGTATTTT. The gene calls are TRBV6-2 or TRBV6-3 and TRBJ2-3, with D possibly TRBD2 on 5 matching bases. The CDR3 totals 16 residues. V gave up 9 bases and J gave up 2 bases, with 21 bases separating them. CDR1 is MNHEY and CDR2 is SVGEGT in the germline V gene.

This clone appeared a few times. This chain joins TRBV5-1 and TRBJ2-3; 12 bases are a match to TRBD2. CDR3 length: 18 amino acids. Trimming removed 6 bases from V and 0 bases from J; junction bases left unmatched: 11. Germline-derived CDR1 and CDR2 are SGHRS and YFSETQ. The DNA of the CDR3 is TGCGCCAGCAAAATGATGGGACTAGCGGGTCCTAGCACAGATACGCAGTATTTT. As protein: CASKMMGLAGPSTDTQYF.

This clone was counted between two and nine times. The rearrangement uses TRBV6-5 and TRBJ1-2, with D perhaps TRBD1 (5 bases). Looked up from germline, CDR1 is MNHEY and CDR2 is SVGAGI. V lost 4 bases and J lost 10, with 16 bases in between. The CDR3 covers 13 residues. The CDR3 DNA reads as TGTGCCAGCAGTTCCCCTGGGCGGGGGGACTACACCTTC. It yields the protein CASSSPGRGDYTF.

The J gene is TRBJ2-1, the V gene TRBV4-2; no firm D call. The V end lost 0 bases, the J end lost 0 bases, and 9 bases lay between the germline ends. Germline V gene data show CDR1 as LGHNA and CDR2 as YNFKEQ. This CDR3 region has 16 residues. The CDR3 here is CASSQDAVSSYNEQFF. As DNA, the CDR3 is TGTGCCAGCAGCCAAGATGCGGTTAGCTCCTACAATGAGCAGTTCTTC.

Many counts were recorded for this clone. The V call is TRBV7-2, the J call TRBJ1-1; maybe TRBD1 (6 bases). Trimming removed 1 base from V and 1 base from J, with 10 bases in between. The germline V gene encodes CDR1 SGHTA and CDR2 FQGNSA. CDR3 length: 15 residues. CDR3 sequence: CASSLVQGRNTEAFF. DNA of the CDR3: TGTGCCAGCAGCTTAGTCCAGGGGAGGAACACTGAAGCTTTCTTT.

At least ten counts were recorded for this clone. The chain recombines TRBV28 with TRBJ2-2; the D gene is possibly TRBD2 (6 bases). The CDR3 spans 15 residues. The germline V and J ends were trimmed by 2 bases and 5 bases, with 12 bases remaining between them. CDR1 MDHEN and CDR2 SYDVKM come from the germline V gene. In DNA form, the CDR3 reads TGTGCCAGCAGTTTAGCGTTCGGGGGAACCGGGGAGCTGTTTTTT. Translated: CASSLAFGGTGELFF.

This clone was counted at least ten times. The chain recombines TRBV7-2 with TRBJ2-1, with 8 positions matching TRBD1. Trimming took 5 bases from V and 6 from J; bases not matched to a gene: 3. Germline V gives CDR1 SGHTA, CDR2 FQGNSA. The CDR3 covers 13 residues. CDR3 nucleotides: TGTGCCAGCAGCCCTGGACAGGGCAATGAGCAGTTCTTC. This sequence encodes CASSPGQGNEQFF.

This clone came up a few times. This rearrangement joins TRBV18 to TRBJ2-2; 9 nucleotides agree with TRBD1. V was clipped by 2 bases and J by 7 bases; unmatched bases: 8. The CDR3 is 16 residues long. Germline CDR1 reads KGHSH; CDR2 reads LQKENI. This chain's CDR3 is CASSPYSGQGNGELFF. CDR3 in DNA: TGTGCCAGCTCACCATATTCCGGACAGGGGAACGGGGAGCTGTTTTTT.

This clone was counted at least ten times. The rearrangement uses TRBV7-9 and TRBJ1-1; TRBD1 aligns across 9 bases. The V gene's germline CDR1 is SEHNR and CDR2 FQNEAQ (reference sequence). CDR3 length: 17 residues. V was pared by 5 bases and J by 3 bases, with 13 bases of the junction left unmatched. The CDR3: CASSPPPDRGIYTEAFF. The CDR3 bases are TGTGCCAGCAGCCCCCCCCCGGACAGGGGAATATACACTGAAGCTTTCTTT.

This clone appeared many times. The V and J genes are TRBV12-3 or TRBV12-4 and TRBJ1-6, with unresolved D. This CDR3 has 15 residues. Trimming stripped 6 bases from V and 3 bases from J, with 12 bases between. This CDR3 reads CASRRGGFYNSPLHF. The CDR3 bases are TGTGCCAGCAGACGGGGAGGGTTCTATAATTCACCCCTCCACTTT.

There are many counts of this clone. This rearrangement joins TRBV6-5 to TRBJ1-3, with D possibly TRBD1 on 5 matching bases. This CDR3 has 14 residues. Germline V gives CDR1 MNHEY, CDR2 SVGAGI. Deletions cut 6 bases from V and 0 bases from J, with 9 bases between. The CDR3 sequence: CASSTGSSGNTIYF. DNA for the CDR3: TGTGCCAGCAGCACAGGTTCCTCTGGAAACACCATATATTTT.

This clone appeared many times. J is TRBJ2-1 and V is TRBV28, with TRBD2 as a possible D gene (5 bases). Germline lookup yields CDR1 MDHEN and CDR2 SYDVKM. Deletions cut 6 bases from V and 9 bases from J, with 15 bases between. This CDR3 comprises 13 residues. The CDR3 coding sequence is TGTGCCAGCAGCTCAGGACTGCCCAGTGAGCAGTTCTTC. This gives the protein CASSSGLPSEQFF.

This clone was counted ten times or more. This chain links TRBV2 with TRBJ2-1; D gene unclear. This CDR3 is 12 amino acids long. With 4 bases removed from V and 15 bases from J, the gap between germline ends came to 16 bases. Looked up from germline, CDR1 is SNHLY and CDR2 is FYNNEI. The DNA of the CDR3 is TGTGCCAGCAGTGCCCATCCCCGTACTCGGTTCTTC. Amino acids: CASSAHPRTRFF.

This clone appeared many times. The chain recombines TRBV24-1 with TRBJ2-1; TRBD2 matches at 9 bases. Germline CDR1 and CDR2: KGHDR and SFDVKD. Trimming removed 4 bases from V and 0 bases from J; junction bases left unmatched: 9. The CDR3 spans 18 residues. DNA of the CDR3: TGTGCCACCAGTGACGGAAGCGGGGGGCCATACTCCTACAATGAGCAGTTCTTC. Translating gives CATSDGSGGPYSYNEQFF.

This clone was seen ten or more times. The V gene is TRBV6-2 or TRBV6-3, the J gene TRBJ2-2; TRBD2 agrees at 13 bases. The CDR3 covers 17 residues. The germline gives CDR1 MNHEY, CDR2 SVGEGT. V gave up 5 bases and J gave up 2 bases; unmatched junction bases: 5. DNA for the CDR3: TGTGCCAGCAGTGACGGACTAGCGGGGGAAAACACCGGGGAGCTGTTTTTT. This encodes CASSDGLAGENTGELFF.

The V gene is TRBV29-1, the J gene TRBJ1-2, with 7 bases identical to TRBD1. Trimming took 4 bases from V and 5 from J; bases not matched to a gene: 7. This CDR3 spans 13 amino acids. Germline CDR1 reads SQVTM; CDR2 reads ANQGSEA. The CDR3 sequence: CSVGELGQYGYTF. The CDR3 nucleotides read TGCAGCGTTGGGGAATTGGGACAGTATGGCTACACCTTC.

This chain uses TRBV9 with TRBJ2-6; 10 bases are shared with TRBD1. The germline V gene encodes CDR1 SGDLS and CDR2 YYNGEE. CDR3 length: 17 residues. V trimming: 2 bases; J trimming: 2 bases; junction bases outside the gene matches: 4. CDR3: CASSVRQGAAGANVLTF. As DNA, the CDR3 is TGTGCCAGCAGCGTCCGACAGGGGGCGGCTGGGGCCAACGTCCTGACTTTC.

This clone occurred many times. V usage is TRBV5-5 and J usage is TRBJ1-4; 7 nucleotides line up with TRBD1. This CDR3 spans 15 amino acids. The ends lost 4 bases at V and 8 bases at J; junction bases unmatched: 11. CDR1 is SGHKS, CDR2 YYEKEE, per germline (reference sequence). The CDR3 spells CASSTEGAFGEKLFF. In DNA, the CDR3 is TGTGCCAGCAGCACGGAGGGGGCCTTTGGAGAAAAACTGTTTTTT.